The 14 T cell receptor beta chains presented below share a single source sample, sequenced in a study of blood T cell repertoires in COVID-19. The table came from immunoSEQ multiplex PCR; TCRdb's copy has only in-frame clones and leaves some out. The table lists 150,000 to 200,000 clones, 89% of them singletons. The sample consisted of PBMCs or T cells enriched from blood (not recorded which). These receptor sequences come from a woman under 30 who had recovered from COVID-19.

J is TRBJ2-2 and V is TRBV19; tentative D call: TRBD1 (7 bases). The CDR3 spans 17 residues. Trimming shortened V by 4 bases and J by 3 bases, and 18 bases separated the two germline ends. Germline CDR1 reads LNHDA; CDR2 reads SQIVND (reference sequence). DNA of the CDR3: TGTGCCAGTAGTAAGGGCAGGGGGGTTAGCGACACCGGGGAGCTGTTTTTT. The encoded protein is CASSKGRGVSDTGELFF.

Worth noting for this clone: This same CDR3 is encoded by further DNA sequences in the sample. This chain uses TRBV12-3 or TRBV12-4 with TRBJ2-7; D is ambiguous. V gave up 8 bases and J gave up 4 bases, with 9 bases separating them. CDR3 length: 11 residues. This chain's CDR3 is CASSEAYEQYF. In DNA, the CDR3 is TGTGCCAGCTCCGAAGCTTACGAGCAGTACTTC.

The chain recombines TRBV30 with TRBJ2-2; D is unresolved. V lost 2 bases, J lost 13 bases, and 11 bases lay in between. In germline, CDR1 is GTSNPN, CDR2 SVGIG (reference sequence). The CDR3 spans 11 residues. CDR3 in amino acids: CAWSLPAGLFF. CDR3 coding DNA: TGTGCCTGGAGTCTTCCCGCAGGGCTGTTTTTT.

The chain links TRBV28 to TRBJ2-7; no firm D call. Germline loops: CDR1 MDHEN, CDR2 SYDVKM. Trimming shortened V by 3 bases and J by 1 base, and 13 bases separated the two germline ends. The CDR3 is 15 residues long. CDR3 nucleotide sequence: TGTGCCAGCAGTTTCAGGATTCTGAGATCCTACGAGCAGTACTTC. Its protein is CASSFRILRSYEQYF.

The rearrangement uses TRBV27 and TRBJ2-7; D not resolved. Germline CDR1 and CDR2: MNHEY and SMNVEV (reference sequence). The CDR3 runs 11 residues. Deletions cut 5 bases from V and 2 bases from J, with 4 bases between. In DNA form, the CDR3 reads TGTGCCAGCAGTCACACCTACGAGCAGTACTTC. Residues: CASSHTYEQYF.

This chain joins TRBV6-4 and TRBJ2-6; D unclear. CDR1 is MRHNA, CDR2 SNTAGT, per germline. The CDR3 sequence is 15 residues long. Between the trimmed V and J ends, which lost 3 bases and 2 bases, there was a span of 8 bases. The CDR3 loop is CASSDQAAGANVLTF. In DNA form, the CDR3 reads TGTGCCAGCAGTGATCAGGCTGCTGGGGCCAACGTCCTGACTTTC.

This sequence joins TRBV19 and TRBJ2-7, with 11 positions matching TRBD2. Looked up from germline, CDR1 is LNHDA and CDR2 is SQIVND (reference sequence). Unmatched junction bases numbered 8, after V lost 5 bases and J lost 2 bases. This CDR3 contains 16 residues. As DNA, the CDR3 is TGTGCCAGTAGTTCCGAACTAGCGGGAGCGACCTACGAGCAGTACTTC. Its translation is CASSSELAGATYEQYF.

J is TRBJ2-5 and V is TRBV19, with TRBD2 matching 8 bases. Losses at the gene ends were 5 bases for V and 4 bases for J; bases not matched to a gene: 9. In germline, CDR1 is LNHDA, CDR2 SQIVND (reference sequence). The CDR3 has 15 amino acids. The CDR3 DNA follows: TGTGCCAGTAGTGATCGACGGGAGGGCCGAGAGACCCAGTACTTC. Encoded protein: CASSDRREGRETQYF.

The CDR3 DNA reads as TGTGCCAGCAGCCAAGGACTAGAACCAGATACGCAGTATTTT. This encodes CASSQGLEPDTQYF. The V gene is TRBV3-1 (or the pseudogene TRBV3-2), the J gene TRBJ2-3; weak D call: TRBD2 (6 bases). Trimming removed 1 base at V and 4 bases at J, with 9 bases between. Germline CDR1 reads LGHDT; CDR2 reads YNNKEL (reference sequence). The CDR3 has 14 amino acids.

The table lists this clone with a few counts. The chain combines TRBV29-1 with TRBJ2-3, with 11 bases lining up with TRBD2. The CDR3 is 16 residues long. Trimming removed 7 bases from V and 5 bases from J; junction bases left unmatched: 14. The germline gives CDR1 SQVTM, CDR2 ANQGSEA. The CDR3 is CSASATSGRIVDTQYF. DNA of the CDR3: TGCAGCGCGTCCGCTACTAGCGGGAGAATCGTAGATACGCAGTATTTT.

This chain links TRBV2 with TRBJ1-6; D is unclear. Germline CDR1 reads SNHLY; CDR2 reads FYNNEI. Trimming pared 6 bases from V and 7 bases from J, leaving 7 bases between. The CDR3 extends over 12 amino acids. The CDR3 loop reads CASSQWNSPLHF. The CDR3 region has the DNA TGTGCCAGCAGCCAGTGGAATTCACCCCTCCACTTT.

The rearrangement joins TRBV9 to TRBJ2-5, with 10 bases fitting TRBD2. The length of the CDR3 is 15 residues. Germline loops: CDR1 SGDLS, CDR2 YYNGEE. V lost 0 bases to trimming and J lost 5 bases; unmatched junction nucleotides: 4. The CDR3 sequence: CASSVGGSGRETQYF. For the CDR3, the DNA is TGTGCCAGCAGCGTAGGGGGTAGCGGGAGGGAGACCCAGTACTTC.

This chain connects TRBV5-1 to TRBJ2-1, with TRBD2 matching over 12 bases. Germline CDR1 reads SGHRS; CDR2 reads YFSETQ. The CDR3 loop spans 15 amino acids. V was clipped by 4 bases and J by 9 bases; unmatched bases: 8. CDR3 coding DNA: TGCGCCAGCAGCCCCAGGACTAGCGGGGTAGGTGAGCAGTTCTTC. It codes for CASSPRTSGVGEQFF. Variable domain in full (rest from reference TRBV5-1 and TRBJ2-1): KAGVTQTPRYLIKTRGQQVTLSCSPISGHRSVSWYQQTPGQGLQFLFEYFSETQRNKGNFPGRFSGRQFSNSRSEMNVSTLELGDSALYLCASSPRTSGVGEQFFGPGTRLTVL.

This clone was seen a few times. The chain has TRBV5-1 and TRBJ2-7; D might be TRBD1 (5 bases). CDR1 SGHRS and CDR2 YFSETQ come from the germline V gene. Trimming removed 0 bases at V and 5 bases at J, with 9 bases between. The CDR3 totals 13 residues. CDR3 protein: CASSLVDTNEQYF. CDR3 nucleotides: TGCGCCAGCAGCTTGGTGGACACTAACGAGCAGTACTTC. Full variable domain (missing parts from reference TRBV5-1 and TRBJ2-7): KAGVTQTPRYLIKTRGQQVTLSCSPISGHRSVSWYQQTPGQGLQFLFEYFSETQRNKGNFPGRFSGRQFSNSRSEMNVSTLELGDSALYLCASSLVDTNEQYFGPGTRLTVT.